The next 7 T cell receptor beta chains were all read from a single sample in a study of T cell repertoires in ileal Crohn's disease. Noted time point: neoterminal ileum biopsy at postoperative endoscopy, about 6 months after surgery. Here immunoSEQ multiplex PCR was the method, and the copy in TCRdb shows in-frame clones only, minus some. The sample includes over 15,000 clones, 72% seen only once; the top ten take approximately 3.9%. The sequencing input was ileal tissue. The source is an adult with Crohn's disease.

This clone showed up just a few times. The chain couples TRBV27 to TRBJ2-1; D might be TRBD1 (6 bases). The V and J ends lost 4 bases and 7 bases respectively, with 14 bases between them. Germline loops: CDR1 MNHEY, CDR2 SMNVEV (reference sequence). This CDR3 has 14 amino acids. The CDR3, as DNA: TGTGCCAGCAGTTGGGGGCTAAGGAGGAATGAGCAGTTCTTC. Translated, it gives CASSWGLRRNEQFF.

The genes are TRBV19 and TRBJ2-7, with D tentatively TRBD1 (5 bases). Germline lookup yields CDR1 LNHDA and CDR2 SQIVND (reference sequence). CDR3 length: 13 amino acids. V was pared by 2 bases and J by 3 bases, with 8 bases between. CDR3 sequence: CASSIRGGYEQYF. The CDR3 nucleotides are TGTGCCAGTAGTATAAGGGGCGGCTACGAGCAGTACTTC.

This chain joins TRBV15 and TRBJ2-2, with 7 bases aligning to TRBD1. J gave up 1 base and V 5 bases, and 4 bases lay outside the gene matches. This CDR3 is built from 15 residues. Germline values: CDR1 LNHNV, CDR2 YYDKDF (reference sequence). In DNA, the CDR3 is TGTGCCACCAGCTCCCGGGACAGGAACACCGGGGAGCTGTTTTTT. It translates to CATSSRDRNTGELFF.

The chain combines TRBV7-9 with TRBJ2-5; 16 nucleotides line up with TRBD2. J gave up 5 bases and V 6 bases, and 9 bases lay outside the gene matches. Germline CDR1 reads SEHNR; CDR2 reads FQNEAQ (reference sequence). This CDR3 is 17 amino acids long. The CDR3 region has the DNA TGTGCCAGCAGGCCAATGGGACTAGCGGGGGGGCTGGAGACCCAGTACTTC. Residues: CASRPMGLAGGLETQYF.

In its sample, this clone was seen a few times. This chain uses TRBV2 with TRBJ2-5, with 12 bases lining up with TRBD2. J lost 4 bases, V lost 5 bases, and 2 bases had no gene match. Per the germline V gene, CDR1 is SNHLY and CDR2 is FYNNEI. The CDR3 covers 14 residues. The CDR3 sequence: CASSPGLAGETQYF. In DNA, the CDR3 is TGTGCCAGCAGTCCGGGACTAGCGGGAGAGACCCAGTACTTC.

V gene TRBV11-2 combines with J gene TRBJ2-1, with 9 bases matching TRBD2. Unmatched junction bases numbered 6, after V lost 6 bases and J lost 9 bases. Germline CDR1 and CDR2: SGHAT and FQNNGV. The CDR3 runs to 13 residues. CDR3 sequence reads: CASRHAGGLEQFF. The CDR3 DNA reads TGTGCCAGCAGACACGCGGGGGGGCTTGAGCAGTTCTTC.

V usage is TRBV29-1 and J usage is TRBJ2-7; D unresolved. The V gene's germline CDR1 is SQVTM and CDR2 ANQGSEA. The CDR3 runs to 15 residues. V lost 5 bases to trimming and J lost 0 bases, with 17 bases between them. CDR3 in amino acids: CSVLSPVRSSYEQYF. CDR3 nucleotide sequence: TGCAGCGTTTTAAGCCCCGTCCGGAGCTCCTACGAGCAGTACTTC.